This entry features one T cell receptor (beta chain) sequence. Its recognized antigen is unknown. There are no base qualities to consult, and no much larger clone falls within one base. The sample belongs to a study of early T cells in non-severe SARS-CoV-2 infection (dated by TCRdb to the early 2020s). Turning to the overall study: TCR sequencing used bulk RNA from unsorted whole blood, so alpha and beta chains could not be paired. Results the study describes overall, beyond this receptor: VDJdb matching was skewed toward anti-spike CD8 responses and likely underestimated virus-specific expansions, missing private and CD4 specificities.

A case-control design nested within a healthcare worker cohort in London, UK, was used, with weekly nasopharyngeal swab PCR tests and blood sampling performed. Healthcare workers were recruited between 23 and 31 March 2020, during the week of the UK lockdown, and were followed weekly for up to roughly 15 weeks. At the junction V is shortened by 2 bases and J by 0 bases; bases outside the gene matches: 6. CDR1 and CDR2 are drawn from the germline V gene: SGHVS, FQNEAQ. Its CDR3 holds 17 amino acids, cysteine through phenylalanine. The read is trimmed to its CDR3 DNA, 51 bases read in frame from base 1. The library was built by means of 5' RACE. For sequencing, a NextSeq 500 was employed. The TCR library protocol attached unique molecular identifiers to individual cDNA molecules to correct for sequencing error and PCR bias. Both TCR alpha and beta chains were sequenced, and tight co-correlation was observed between alpha and beta sequence abundances in each sample. In the paper's pipeline: Decombinator V4 was used to annotate TCR sequences for V gene, J gene and CDR3. Expanded TCRs were defined as changing significantly between any two time points under a Poisson model with p below 0.0001. Abundances of TCRs were expressed as counts per million after normalisation to the total number of TCRs sequenced in each sample. TRAV1-2 paired with TRAJ12, TRAJ20 or TRAJ33 defined MAIT TCRs, while TRAV10 paired with TRAJ18 defined iNKT TCRs. A search of VDJdb, accessed on 1 November 2021, was run for TCRs annotated to CMV, EBV and SARS-CoV-2, with TCRs annotated for multiple antigens excluded. TCRdb reprocessed the public reads (quality trimming at Q25 with fastp, clone calling with MiXCR) and kept in-frame beta chains. All rows with the same CDR3 protein become a single entry with the most common DNA and genes. These V and J calls originate from TCRdb's pipeline instead of the authors' own analysis. For this sample the table gives under 85,000 distinct CDR3 sequences, of which 10% to 15% were detected only once. The ten biggest clones cover about 1% of the sample.

The chain links TRBV7-8 with TRBJ2-2; 7 of the junction bases match TRBD2. The sequence was obtained from an adult who was a healthcare worker with PCR-confirmed SARS-CoV-2 infection or an uninfected control (not recorded which). The material sequenced was whole blood. The CDR3 here reads CASSLRGREANTGELFF. The nucleotides are TGTGCCAGCAGCTTAAGAGGACGGGAGGCGAACACCGGGGAGCTGTTTTTT.